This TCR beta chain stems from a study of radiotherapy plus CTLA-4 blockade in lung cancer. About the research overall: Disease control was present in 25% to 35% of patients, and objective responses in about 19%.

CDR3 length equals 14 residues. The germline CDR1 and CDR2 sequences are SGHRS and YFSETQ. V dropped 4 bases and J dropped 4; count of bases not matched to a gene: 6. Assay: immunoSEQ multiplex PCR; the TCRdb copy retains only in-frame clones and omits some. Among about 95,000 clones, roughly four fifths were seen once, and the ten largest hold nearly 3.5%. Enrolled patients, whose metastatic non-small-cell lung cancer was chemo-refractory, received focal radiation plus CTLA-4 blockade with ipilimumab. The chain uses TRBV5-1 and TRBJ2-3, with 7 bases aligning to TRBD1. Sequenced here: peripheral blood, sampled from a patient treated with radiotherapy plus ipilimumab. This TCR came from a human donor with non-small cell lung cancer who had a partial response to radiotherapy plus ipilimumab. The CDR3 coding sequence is TGCGCCAGCAGCCGGACGACAGGGTCAGATACGCAGTATTTT. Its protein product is CASSRTTGSDTQYF.